These T cell receptor beta chains were read from a single sample in a study of blood T cell repertoires in COVID-19. TCRdb's table, derived via immunoSEQ multiplex PCR, lists solely in-frame clones and lacks some. Of roughly 130,000 clones in the sample, 80% to 85% were seen once. Sample: PBMCs or T cells enriched from blood (not recorded which). These receptors all stem from a man in his forties with acute COVID-19. The CDR3 runs from the conserved cysteine through the conserved F or W. D genes are given only for firm matches. The size of a clone is reported for some rows only, either as once, few or many, or as a class for expanded clones.

clone_size	v_call	d_call	j_call	cdr3_nt	cdr3_aa
.	TRBV5-1	.	TRBJ1-2	TGCGCCAGCAGGCTGGACAGCCTGACCACCTTC	CASRLDSLTTF
few	TRBV2	.	TRBJ2-1	TGTGCCGGGCATTCTAGGCCAGGTCAGGGTGAGCAGTTCTTC	CAGHSRPGQGEQFF
.	TRBV20-1	.	TRBJ1-2	TGCAGTGCTACCACGCAGATGGGCTACACCTTC	CSATTQMGYTF
.	TRBV11-2	.	TRBJ2-2	TGTGCCAGCAGTCTATACACCGGGGAGCTGTTTTTT	CASSLYTGELFF
.	TRBV28	TRBD2	TRBJ2-1	TGTGCCAGCAGTCCTCTCGGGGGGGATTTGGGTGAGCAGTTCTTC	CASSPLGGDLGEQFF
.	TRBV9	.	TRBJ1-5	TGTGCCAGCAGCGTATCAGGGGAGTTCCATCAGCCCCAGCATTTT	CASSVSGEFHQPQHF
few	TRBV11-2	.	TRBJ1-1	TGTGCCAGCAGCTTAGCTCCTAACACTGAAGCTTTCTTT	CASSLAPNTEAFF
.	TRBV27	.	TRBJ1-5	TGTGCCAGCAGTGTGGCGGGGGGTGATGACAATCAGCCCCAGCATTTT	CASSVAGGDDNQPQHF
.	TRBV27	.	TRBJ1-4	TGTGCCAGCACCCCAGGATTCGGTGAAAAACTGTTTTTT	CASTPGFGEKLFF
.	TRBV5-6	.	TRBJ2-1	TGTGCCAGCAGCTTGGACAGGATATTCGTCCATGAGCAGTTCTTC	CASSLDRIFVHEQFF
.	TRBV19	.	TRBJ1-2	TGTGCCAGTAGTACCCGGGACACCTCTAACTATGGCTACACCTTC	CASSTRDTSNYGYTF
few	TRBV10-1	TRBD1	TRBJ2-7	TGCGCCAGCAGTGCAAGGACAGGGAGCTACGAGCAGTACTTC	CASSARTGSYEQYF
.	TRBV2	.	TRBJ1-3	TGTGCCAGCAGTGCCCTAGTATCTGGAAACACCATATATTTT	CASSALVSGNTIYF
.	TRBV7-6	TRBD2	TRBJ2-3	TGTGCCAGCAGCTTTTTCCGGGAGGACACAGATACGCAGTATTTT	CASSFFREDTDTQYF
.	TRBV2	TRBD1	TRBJ1-1	TGTGCCGGGGGACAGTTGAACACTGAAGCTTTCTTT	CAGGQLNTEAFF
.	TRBV2	.	TRBJ1-3	TGTGCCAGCAGTCACAATCCGACAGGAGCTGGAAACACCATATATTTT	CASSHNPTGAGNTIYF
.	TRBV7-2	TRBD1	TRBJ1-2	TGTGCCAGCAGCCCAGCAGGGACAGGTGGAGGTCGGTTGGGTGGCTACACCTTC	CASSPAGTGGGRLGGYTF
once	TRBV11-2	.	TRBJ1-4	TGTGCCAGCAGCTTAGTAGGTTCGGGGGGCGACGAAAAACTGTTTTTT	CASSLVGSGGDEKLFF
once	TRBV19	.	TRBJ1-1	TGTGCCAGTAGTCCTTTGCAGGACACTGAAGCTTTCTTT	CASSPLQDTEAFF
.	TRBV5-8	TRBD2	TRBJ2-3	TGTGCCAGCAGCATAGGTGGTAGCGGGGGGTCATACGCAGATACGCAGTATTTT	CASSIGGSGGSYADTQYF
.	TRBV5-6	TRBD1	TRBJ1-2	TGTGCCAGCAGCTTGGGGACAGGGGTCCACTTCTATGGCTACACCTTC	CASSLGTGVHFYGYTF
.	TRBV7-9	.	TRBJ1-6	TGTGCCAGCAGCTTAGGGTCCGGACAGCGATATTCACCCCTCCACTTT	CASSLGSGQRYSPLHF
once	TRBV6-5	.	TRBJ1-5	TGTGCCAGCAGTTTAGTGGCAGGGGCCAATCAGCCCCAGCATTTT	CASSLVAGANQPQHF
.	TRBV7-9	TRBD1	TRBJ2-3	TGTGCCAGTAAAATACAGGGGGGCACAGATACGCAGTATTTT	CASKIQGGTDTQYF
.	TRBV7-2	TRBD2	TRBJ2-7	TGTGCCAGCAGCTTCGCGGGCGGTGGACTAGCGGGGGGCTACGAGCAGTACTTC	CASSFAGGGLAGGYEQYF
.	TRBV4-1	.	TRBJ1-6	TGCGCCAGCAGCCAATTGGGGGGAGGCGCCTATAATTCACCCCTCCACTTT	CASSQLGGGAYNSPLHF
.	TRBV19	TRBD1	TRBJ1-5	TGTGCCAGTAGTACCGGGACAGCCAGGCCCCAGCATTTT	CASSTGTARPQHF
.	TRBV3-1/TRBV3-2	TRBD1	TRBJ2-5	TGTGCCAGCAGCCAAGATTGGGCAGGGGGCCGGGAGACCCAGTACTTC	CASSQDWAGGRETQYF
.	TRBV4-3	.	TRBJ1-2	TGCGCCAGCAGCCAAGGGCAGAACAATGGCTACACCTTC	CASSQGQNNGYTF
.	TRBV19	.	TRBJ1-1	TGTGCCAGTAGTATAGGGAAGGCGGGGACTGAAGCTTTCTTT	CASSIGKAGTEAFF
once	TRBV24-1	TRBD1	TRBJ2-5	TGTGCCACCAGTGACATGGACAGGGAAGAGACCCAGTACTTC	CATSDMDREETQYF
.	TRBV4-3	TRBD2	TRBJ2-1	TGCGCCAGCAGCCCCGAGACTAGCGGGATCTCCTACAATGAGCAGTTCTTC	CASSPETSGISYNEQFF
.	TRBV7-9	.	TRBJ1-1	TGTGCCAGCATCCACTCCAGGTTGTCCAACACTGAAGCTTTCTTT	CASIHSRLSNTEAFF
.	TRBV29-1	.	TRBJ2-5	TGCAGCGTTGTAGCCGGGAGAGAGACCCAGTACTTC	CSVVAGRETQYF
.	TRBV10-3	.	TRBJ1-2	TGTGCCATCAGTGATCAACGGAGTGCCGGCTACACCTTC	CAISDQRSAGYTF
.	TRBV7-9	TRBD2	TRBJ2-1	TGTGCCAGCAGCTTATATGATAGCGGGGACTTCTCCTACAATGAGCAGTTCTTC	CASSLYDSGDFSYNEQFF
.	TRBV30	.	TRBJ1-4	TGTGCCTGGAGCCCTGGACAGTTTTTTAATGAAAAACTGTTTTTT	CAWSPGQFFNEKLFF
.	TRBV7-9	.	TRBJ2-7	TGTGCCAGCAGCTTAGATAACAGACCCGAGCAGTACTTC	CASSLDNRPEQYF
.	TRBV30	TRBD1	TRBJ2-3	TGTGCCTGGAGTGTACAGGGGGGCACAGATACGCAGTATTTT	CAWSVQGGTDTQYF
few	TRBV3-1/TRBV3-2	TRBD1	TRBJ2-7	TGTGCCAGCAGCCAAGATGTCACAGGGGCCTACGAGCAGTACTTC	CASSQDVTGAYEQYF
.	TRBV4-3	.	TRBJ1-5	TGCGCCAGCAGCCAAGGCAGGGTGGGCAATCAGCCCCAGCATTTT	CASSQGRVGNQPQHF
few	TRBV7-9	.	TRBJ2-2	TGTGCCAGCTCAAGGACAGAAGAAACCGGGGAGCTGTTTTTT	CASSRTEETGELFF
.	TRBV6-6	TRBD1	TRBJ2-1	TGTGCCAGCAGTTACTCCGACAGGGGTTACTACAATGAGCAGTTCTTC	CASSYSDRGYYNEQFF
.	TRBV5-4	TRBD1	TRBJ1-1	TGTGCCAGCAGCGCCCAGGGGGCAGGGAACACTGAAGCTTTCTTT	CASSAQGAGNTEAFF
.	TRBV13	.	TRBJ1-6	TGTGCCAGCAGCTTGGGGCAGGGCGGTTCACCCCTCCACTTT	CASSLGQGGSPLHF
.	TRBV28	TRBD1	TRBJ1-1	TGTGCCAGCAGTGGGCTGGGACAGGGGGGCACTGAAGCTTTCTTT	CASSGLGQGGTEAFF
once	TRBV7-2	.	TRBJ1-1	TGTGCCAGCAGCTTACAAGTCAGGGGAGACACTGAAGCTTTCTTT	CASSLQVRGDTEAFF
once	TRBV27	TRBD1	TRBJ2-1	TGTGCCACTACCGGGACAGGGGGGTACAATGAGCAGTTCTTC	CATTGTGGYNEQFF
.	TRBV19	TRBD1	TRBJ1-4	TGTGCCAGTAGTACGGACAGGGAGGATGAAAAACTGTTTTTT	CASSTDREDEKLFF